One sample yielded the 5 T cell receptor beta chains listed below, sequenced in a study of naive and memory T cell subsets. The library had UMIs added by 3' ligation of an oligonucleotide to TCR cDNA. Amplification of ligated cDNA took four PCR rounds with SP2 and nested alpha and beta constant primers. One entry per CDR3 protein results from TCRdb running MiXCR on the UMI-ligation and nested PCR reads. The data hold approximately 30,000 distinct CDR3 sequences, with around 5% observed a single time. Material for sequencing was blood. Every receptor here comes from an adult in good health.

The rearrangement links TRBV4-1 to TRBJ1-5; tentatively, D is TRBD1 (6 bases). Trimming removed 3 bases at V and 0 bases at J, with 15 bases between. This CDR3 region has 17 residues. Germline lookup yields CDR1 MGHRA and CDR2 YSYEKL. CDR3 in DNA: TGCGCCAGCAGCCAGACCCCGACAGGCTATAGCAATCAGCCCCAGCATTTT. Translated: CASSQTPTGYSNQPQHF.

This clonotype has more than one count but fewer than ten. CDR3 sequence reads: CSAKRGLAGGEETQYF. As DNA, the CDR3 is TGCAGCGCGAAGAGGGGACTAGCGGGAGGAGAGGAGACCCAGTACTTC. This rearrangement joins TRBV29-1 to TRBJ2-5, with 15 positions matching TRBD2. This CDR3 region has 16 residues. Germline values: CDR1 SQVTM, CDR2 ANQGSEA. Germline trimming cut 7 bases from V and 5 bases from J; bases unmatched to any gene: 11. The full variable domain, rest sourced from reference TRBV29-1 and TRBJ2-5, is SAVISQKPSRDICQRGTSLTIQCQVDSQVTMMFWYRQQPGQSLTLIATANQGSEATYESGFVIDKFPISRPNLTFSTLTVSNMSPEDSSIYLCSAKRGLAGGEETQYFGPGTRLLVL.

This clonotype counts as medium-sized. The chain links TRBV7-9 to TRBJ2-7; D remains unclear. The germline V gene has CDR1 SEHNR and CDR2 FQNEAQ (reference sequence). The CDR3 length is 14 residues. The V end was cut by 11 bases, the J end by 0 bases, with 17 bases between. CDR3 nucleotides: TGTGCCGCAAAACCGACCCCTAGCTCCTACGAGCAGTACTTC. Its protein product is CAAKPTPSSYEQYF.

In its sample, this clonotype was seen many times. The gene calls are TRBV9 and TRBJ2-3; no clear D gene. The germline V gene has CDR1 SGDLS and CDR2 YYNGEE. Trimming stripped 4 bases from V and 3 bases from J, with 12 bases between. The CDR3 is 14 amino acids. CDR3 nucleotides: TGTGCCAGCAGCCCTGTGGGGTGGACAGATACGCAGTATTTT. The encoded protein is CASSPVGWTDTQYF.

By sample share, this clonotype is medium-sized. The V call is TRBV9, the J call TRBJ2-1; D uncertain. The germline V gene encodes CDR1 SGDLS and CDR2 YYNGEE. The CDR3 spans 13 residues. Trimming took off 0 bases at V and 6 bases at J, with 7 bases between the two ends. Written as DNA, the CDR3 is TGTGCCAGCAGCGTAGACTCTCTCAATGAGCAGTTCTTC. Its translation: CASSVDSLNEQFF.